This is a list of T cell receptor beta chains from one sample in a study of CD8 T cells in ankylosing spondylitis. Each CDR3 protein is one row after TCRdb ran MiXCR on the 5' RACE reads. The sample includes around 120,000 distinct CDR3 sequences, 7% to 10% of them seen just once. Sequenced input: blood, either unsorted or a sorted T cell fraction (not recorded which). The source is a male donor with ankylosing spondylitis or in good health (not recorded which). The CDR3 runs from the conserved cysteine through the conserved F or W. A D gene is named only where the DNA matches it firmly. For some rows the clone size is stated as once, few or many, or as a class when expanded; others skip it.

cdr3_aa cdr3_nt j_call v_call clone_size d_call
CASSDRTVKAEQFF TGTGCCAGCAGTGATCGGACAGTAAAGGCTGAGCAGTTCTTC TRBJ2-1 TRBV2 many NA
CATSSPGDSTNTGELFF TGTGCCACCAGCAGTCCGGGGGACAGTACGAACACCGGGGAGCTGTTTTTT TRBJ2-2 TRBV15 many NA
CASSERDSFSPVNEQFF TGTGCCAGCAGCGAAAGGGACAGTTTTTCACCAGTCAATGAGCAGTTCTTC TRBJ2-1 TRBV9 many TRBD1
CASSPSGRPSYNEQFF TGTGCCAGCAGTCCTAGCGGGAGGCCCTCCTACAATGAGCAGTTCTTC TRBJ2-1 TRBV12-3/TRBV12-4 many TRBD2
CASSQESSREQFF TGTGCCAGCAGCCAAGAGAGTAGCCGGGAGCAGTTCTTC TRBJ2-1 TRBV14 few NA
CASSLSGEFFHEQFF TGCGCCAGCAGCTTGTCAGGGGAGTTTTTCCATGAGCAGTTCTTC TRBJ2-1 TRBV5-1 many NA
CASSQDTPRGNQPQHF TGCGCCAGCAGCCAAGATACCCCGAGGGGCAATCAGCCCCAGCATTTT TRBJ1-5 TRBV4-1 many NA
CASSPGEGGYTF TGTGCCAGCTCACCAGGGGAAGGAGGCTACACCTTC TRBJ1-2 TRBV18 many NA
CSSRHNEKLFF TGCAGCTCCCGACATAATGAAAAACTGTTTTTT TRBJ1-4 TRBV29-1 NA NA
CASSQVSWGGGTGELFF TGTGCCAGCAGCCAAGTCTCCTGGGGGGGAGGAACCGGGGAGCTGTTTTTT TRBJ2-2 TRBV4-2 many TRBD2
CASKPGLENTEAFF TGTGCCAGCAAGCCGGGACTAGAGAACACTGAAGCTTTCTTT TRBJ1-1 TRBV12-3/TRBV12-4 many NA
CSVGSLAGYNEQFF TGCAGCGTTGGGTCGCTAGCGGGGTACAATGAGCAGTTCTTC TRBJ2-1 TRBV29-1 many TRBD2
CASSRLQGMAYEQYF TGTGCCAGCAGTCGTCTACAGGGGATGGCCTACGAGCAGTACTTC TRBJ2-7 TRBV6-1 many TRBD1
CASSPVAGERETQYF TGTGCCAGCAGTCCTGTAGCGGGAGAGCGGGAGACCCAGTACTTC TRBJ2-5 TRBV12-3/TRBV12-4 few TRBD2
CASSSRTSDTQYF TGTGCCAGCAGCTCCCGGACTAGTGATACGCAGTATTTT TRBJ2-3 TRBV7-3 few TRBD2
CASSLAGSNTEAFF TGTGCCAGCAGCTTAGCAGGGTCCAACACTGAAGCTTTCTTT TRBJ1-1 TRBV7-2 NA NA
CASSLEISGSSYEQYF TGTGCCAGCAGCTTAGAGATTAGCGGGAGCTCCTACGAGCAGTACTTC TRBJ2-7 TRBV7-9 many TRBD2
CASSLGGGQLEETQYF TGTGCCAGCAGTTTAGGTGGTGGGCAGTTGGAAGAGACCCAGTACTTC TRBJ2-5 TRBV12-3/TRBV12-4 few NA
CASSPRTGLNEKLFF TGTGCCAGCAGCCCGAGGACAGGGCTAAATGAAAAACTGTTTTTT TRBJ1-4 TRBV7-6 NA TRBD1
CSARPRLANTGELFF TGCAGTGCCAGGCCGAGGCTAGCGAACACCGGGGAGCTGTTTTTT TRBJ2-2 TRBV20-1 many NA
CASALRQGGGYTF TGTGCCAGCGCATTACGACAGGGTGGTGGCTACACCTTC TRBJ1-2 TRBV12-3/TRBV12-4 many TRBD1
CASRGSTYTQYF TGTGCCAGCAGGGGGTCCACATATACGCAGTATTTT TRBJ2-3 TRBV25-1 many NA
CASSQVTTSGRAGANVLTF TGCGCCAGCAGCCAAGTTACTACTAGCGGGAGGGCTGGGGCCAACGTCCTGACTTTC TRBJ2-6 TRBV4-3 NA TRBD2
CASSPGLAGASEQFF TGTGCCAGCAGCCCAGGACTAGCGGGAGCATCTGAGCAGTTCTTC TRBJ2-1 TRBV7-3 few TRBD2
CASSRQETDTQYF TGCGCCAGCAGCCGCCAGGAGACAGATACGCAGTATTTT TRBJ2-3 TRBV5-1 many NA
CASSQEAFANQPQHF TGCGCCAGCAGCCAAGAGGCGTTTGCCAATCAGCCCCAGCATTTT TRBJ1-5 TRBV4-3 many NA
CASSFDPDTSYNVQFF TGTGCCAGCAGTTTTGATCCGGACACCTCATACAATGTACAATTCTTC TRBJ2-1 TRBV12-3/TRBV12-4 few NA
CASSSPLQGIRTDTQYF TGTGCCAGCAGCTCCCCGCTGCAGGGTATTAGAACAGATACGCAGTATTTT TRBJ2-3 TRBV7-9 few NA
CSVEGRGSYNEQFF TGCAGCGTTGAAGGTAGGGGCTCCTACAATGAGCAGTTCTTC TRBJ2-1 TRBV29-1 many NA
CASSGVAGERGETQYF TGTGCCAGCAGTGGGGTAGCGGGAGAAAGGGGAGAGACCCAGTACTTC TRBJ2-5 TRBV2 few TRBD2
CASRENSNQPQHF TGCGCCAGCAGAGAAAATAGCAATCAGCCCCAGCATTTT TRBJ1-5 TRBV10-2 many NA
CASSQEWDTQYF TGCGCCAGCAGCCAAGAATGGGATACGCAGTATTTT TRBJ2-3 TRBV4-1 many NA
CSVTAGGDTQYF TGCAGCGTTACAGCGGGAGGAGATACGCAGTATTTT TRBJ2-3 TRBV29-1 many TRBD2
CSASRQDPGGLFGGDTQYF TGCAGTGCTAGTCGACAGGATCCCGGGGGGCTTTTCGGTGGAGATACGCAGTATTTT TRBJ2-3 TRBV20-1 many NA
CASSPRAGASYEQYF TGTGCCAGCTCACCACGGGCGGGAGCTTCCTACGAGCAGTACTTC TRBJ2-7 TRBV18 NA TRBD2
CAISTGQLRKANVLTF TGTGCCATAAGCACAGGGCAACTTAGAAAGGCCAACGTCCTGACTTTC TRBJ2-6 TRBV10-3 many NA
CASSLVASFNTGELFF TGTGCCAGCAGTCTAGTCGCCTCTTTTAACACCGGGGAGCTGTTTTTT TRBJ2-2 TRBV6-5 many NA
CASSSRSATNEKLFF TGTGCCAGCAGTTCCCGGAGTGCAACTAATGAAAAACTGTTTTTT TRBJ1-4 TRBV27 many NA
CASSEGHLMEQYF TGTGCCAGCAGCGAGGGACACCTGATGGAGCAGTACTTC TRBJ2-7 TRBV5-4 NA NA
CASSLSAIYEQYF TGCGCCAGCAGCTTGTCAGCGATCTACGAGCAGTACTTC TRBJ2-7 TRBV5-1 few NA
CASSHTYGVYESNVLTF TGTGCCAGCAGTCACACATACGGGGTTTATGAGTCCAACGTCCTGACTTTC TRBJ2-6 TRBV12-3/TRBV12-4 many NA
CAKVDTIQPQHF TGTGCCAAGGTAGACACCATCCAGCCCCAGCATTTT TRBJ1-5 TRBV25-1 NA NA
CASSLMPRSYEQYF TGTGCCAGCAGTTTAATGCCCCGCTCCTACGAGCAGTACTTC TRBJ2-7 TRBV28 many NA
CSASGAEQFF TGCAGTGCTTCGGGGGCTGAGCAGTTCTTC TRBJ2-1 TRBV20-1 many NA
CSARATGRHEQFF TGCAGTGCTAGAGCAACTGGGCGTCATGAGCAGTTCTTC TRBJ2-1 TRBV20-1 many NA
CASSLRTSGFSTGNEQFF TGCGCCAGCAGCTTGAGGACTAGCGGGTTCTCGACGGGGAATGAGCAGTTCTTC TRBJ2-1 TRBV5-1 many TRBD2
CASSLEGPTGELFF TGTGCCAGCAGCTTAGAGGGACCCACCGGGGAGCTGTTTTTT TRBJ2-2 TRBV7-2 few NA
CASTGGASGTDTQYF TGTGCCAGCACCGGGGGGGCTAGCGGCACAGATACGCAGTATTTT TRBJ2-3 TRBV5-5 many TRBD2